The present TCR beta chain was sequenced within a study of T-cell memory formation after mild COVID-19. TCRdb analysed the 5' RACE reads with MiXCR anew, one entry per CDR3 protein. The sample contains some 68,000 distinct CDR3 sequences, 16% of which appear only once. Trimming took off 3 bases at V and 8 bases at J, with 14 bases between the two ends. The germline V gene has CDR1 SGHRS and CDR2 YFSETQ. CDR3 size: 13 residues. The J gene is TRBJ1-2, the V gene TRBV5-1; tentative D call: TRBD1 (5 bases). The source is an adult woman who had mild COVID-19 (a few samples of this study predate the infection). Cell type and time point are not known. The material sequenced was PBMCs or a T cell subset sorted from them (not recorded which). CDR3 sequence reads: CASSYGGDYGYTF. DNA of the CDR3: TGCGCCAGCAGCTATGGAGGGGATTACGGCTACACCTTC.